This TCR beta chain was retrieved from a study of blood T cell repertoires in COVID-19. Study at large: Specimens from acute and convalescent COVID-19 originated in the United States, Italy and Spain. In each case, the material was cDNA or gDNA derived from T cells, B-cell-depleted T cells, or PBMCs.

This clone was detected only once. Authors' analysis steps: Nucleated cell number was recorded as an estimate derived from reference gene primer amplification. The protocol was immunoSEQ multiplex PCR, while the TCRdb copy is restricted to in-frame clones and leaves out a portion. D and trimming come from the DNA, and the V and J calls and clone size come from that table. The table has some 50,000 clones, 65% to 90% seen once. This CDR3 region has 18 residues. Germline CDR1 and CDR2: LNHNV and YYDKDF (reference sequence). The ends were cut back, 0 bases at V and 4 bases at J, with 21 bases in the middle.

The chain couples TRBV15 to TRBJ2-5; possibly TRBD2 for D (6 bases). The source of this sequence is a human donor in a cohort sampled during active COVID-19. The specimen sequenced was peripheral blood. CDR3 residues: CATSREPGGVGAGETQYF. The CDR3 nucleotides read TGTGCCACCAGCAGAGAGCCTGGAGGGGTAGGGGCTGGAGAGACCCAGTACTTC.